The entry below gives a single T cell receptor (beta chain) sequence along with its context. The assay was immunoSEQ multiplex PCR, and TCRdb's table has in-frame clones only and misses some. The repertoire holds around 170,000 clones, with about 85% as singletons. These data belong to a study of blood T cell repertoires in COVID-19. Sequenced sample: PBMCs or T cells enriched from blood (not recorded which). This clonotype was obtained from a woman aged 45-59 years who had recovered from COVID-19.

The CDR3, as DNA: TGCGCCAGCAGCTTGGGTGACAGGGGGCACGGCTACACCTTC. It codes for CASSLGDRGHGYTF. V is TRBV5-1 and J is TRBJ1-2, with 10 bases that match TRBD1. Trimming at V came to 0 bases and at J to 8 bases, leaving 4 bases not matched to a gene. The CDR3 is made up of 14 amino acids. Germline V gives CDR1 SGHRS, CDR2 YFSETQ.